The next 9 T cell receptor beta chains were all read from a single sample in a study of cytomegalovirus exposure and HLA in healthy donors. PCR primers comprised 60 Vbeta and 13 Jbeta primers. Measured with immunoSEQ multiplex PCR; TCRdb has only the in-frame clones, and not every one. The table has more than 95,000 clones, 79% seen once. Material: PBMCs. The receptors come from a man younger than 40 in good health and CMV-seropositive.

The J gene is TRBJ2-1, the V gene TRBV4-2, with TRBD1 identical over 7 bases. The CDR3 loop spans 16 amino acids. Germline CDR1 and CDR2: LGHNA and YNFKEQ. V lost 3 bases and J lost 0; bases outside the gene matches: 5. CDR3 loop: CASSQEQGSSYNEQFF. CDR3 sequence (DNA): TGTGCCAGCAGCCAGGAACAGGGGAGCTCCTACAATGAGCAGTTCTTC.

The chain employs TRBV13 and TRBJ1-2; TRBD1 might be the D (5 bases). The V gene's germline CDR1 is PRHDT and CDR2 FYEKMQ (reference sequence). CDR3 length equals 15 residues. Between the trimmed V and J ends, which lost 3 bases and 4 bases, there was a span of 15 bases. CDR3 sequence (DNA): TGTGCCAGCAGCTTGGACACGGCTTACTCCTATGGCTACACCTTC. Translation: CASSLDTAYSYGYTF. The whole variable domain, remainder taken from reference TRBV13 and TRBJ1-2, is AAGVIQSPRHLIKEKRETATLKCYPIPRHDTVYWYQQGPGQDPQFLISFYEKMQSDKGSIPDRFSAQQFSDYHSELNMSSLELGDSALYFCASSLDTAYSYGYTFGSGTRLTVV.

The chain links TRBV7-2 to TRBJ2-1; the D gene is possibly TRBD1 (6 bases). CDR1 and CDR2 from the germline V gene are SGHTA and FQGNSA. Trimming removed 5 bases from V and 1 base from J, with 9 bases in between. CDR3 length: 14 residues. Here the CDR3 reads CASSGGFSYNEQFF. The CDR3 DNA sequence: TGTGCCAGCAGCGGGGGCTTTTCCTACAATGAGCAGTTCTTC.

The V call is TRBV23-1, the J call TRBJ2-7, with 12 bases that match TRBD1. TRBV23-1 is known as an ORF, though its function is uncertain. CDR3 length: 15 amino acids. The junction had 5 bases not matched to a gene; V was cut back by 2 bases and J by 6 bases. The CDR3 reads CASSQTGTGGSEQYF. CDR3 DNA: TGCGCCAGCAGTCAAACCGGGACAGGGGGCTCCGAGCAGTACTTC.

The V call is TRBV7-3, the J call TRBJ1-1; 9 bases are shared with TRBD1. This CDR3 is built from 17 residues. The V gene end was trimmed by 4 bases and the J gene end by 1 base; junction bases not matched to a gene: 10. From germline, CDR1 is SGHTA and CDR2 FQGTGA. The CDR3 loop is CASSSRDREYQNTEAFF. In nucleotides, the CDR3 is TGTGCCAGCAGCTCCCGGGACAGGGAGTATCAGAACACTGAAGCTTTCTTT.

The chain is built from TRBV10-1 and TRBJ2-2, with TRBD1 identical over 9 bases. V was clipped by 6 bases and J by 2 bases; unmatched bases: 7. Germline loops: CDR1 WNHNN, CDR2 SYGVQD (reference sequence). The CDR3 runs to 16 residues. In DNA form, the CDR3 reads TGCGCCAGCAGGGGCCGGGACAGGGTCAACACCGGGGAGCTGTTTTTT. Protein product: CASRGRDRVNTGELFF.

This clone was found a few times. The genes are TRBV4-2 and TRBJ2-3; weak D call: TRBD1 (5 bases). The CDR3 is 15 amino acids. Per the germline V gene, CDR1 is LGHNA and CDR2 is YNFKEQ. The V end was cut by 0 bases, the J end by 4 bases, with 11 bases between. The CDR3 spells CASSQDRARADTQYF. CDR3 nucleotide sequence: TGTGCCAGCAGCCAAGACAGGGCAAGGGCAGATACGCAGTATTTT.

Details on this clone: Germline is not matched at one junction end, which may reflect a read error. The chain couples TRBV10-3 to TRBJ1-3; TRBD1 might be the D (5 bases). This CDR3 is 14 amino acids long. Germline values: CDR1 ENHRY, CDR2 SYGVKD. CDR3 in DNA: TGTGCCATCAGTGACTCGGGGGGTGGAAACACCGTATATTTT. Translation gives CAISDSGGGNTVYF.

In its sample, this clone was seen once. V is TRBV9 and J is TRBJ2-7; 7 bases fit TRBD1. The germline gives CDR1 SGDLS, CDR2 YYNGEE. This CDR3 contains 15 residues. V dropped 4 bases and J dropped 0; count of bases not matched to a gene: 7. The chain's CDR3 is CASSQAWDSSYEQYF. Here the CDR3 DNA reads TGTGCCAGCAGCCAGGCCTGGGACAGCTCCTACGAGCAGTACTTC.